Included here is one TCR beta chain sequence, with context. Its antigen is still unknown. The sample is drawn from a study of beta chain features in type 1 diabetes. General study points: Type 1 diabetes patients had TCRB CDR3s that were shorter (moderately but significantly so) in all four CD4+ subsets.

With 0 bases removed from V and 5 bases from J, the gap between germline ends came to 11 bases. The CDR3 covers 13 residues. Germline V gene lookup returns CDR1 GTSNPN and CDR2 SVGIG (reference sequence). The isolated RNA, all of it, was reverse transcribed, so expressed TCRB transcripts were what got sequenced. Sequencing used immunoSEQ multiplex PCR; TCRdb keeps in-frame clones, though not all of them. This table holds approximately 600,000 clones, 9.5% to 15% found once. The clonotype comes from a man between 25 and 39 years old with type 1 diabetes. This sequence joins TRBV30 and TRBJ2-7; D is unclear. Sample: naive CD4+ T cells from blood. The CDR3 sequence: CAWSVHSWHEQYF. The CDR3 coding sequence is TGTGCCTGGAGTGTACACAGTTGGCACGAGCAGTACTTC.